The 26 T cell receptor beta chains given below trace back to one sample, sequenced in a study of preoperative IRX-2 immunotherapy in early breast cancer. This sample's treatment: preoperative locoregional IRX-2 cytokine immunotherapy. TCRdb's copy holds only in-frame clones and misses some; the assay was immunoSEQ multiplex PCR. The sample yields roughly 93,000 clones, 86% seen once. The sample in question was tumor tissue, obtained after IRX-2 immunotherapy. Receptors originate from a human donor with breast cancer.

The genes are TRBV28 and TRBJ2-7; TRBD1 aligns across 10 bases. With 5 bases clipped from V and 5 bases from J, the junction kept 9 bases outside the gene matches. The V gene's germline CDR1 is MDHEN and CDR2 SYDVKM. CDR3 length: 15 residues. CDR3 sequence (DNA): TGTGCCAGCAGTACGACAGGGGGCCGCTCGGACGAGCAGTACTTC. This gives the protein CASSTTGGRSDEQYF.

V usage is TRBV28 and J usage is TRBJ1-3, with a weak D call TRBD1 (5 bases). Between the trimmed V and J ends, which lost 5 bases and 4 bases, there was a span of 15 bases. Germline V gives CDR1 MDHEN, CDR2 SYDVKM. CDR3 length: 15 amino acids. The CDR3 is CASSPVRVSGNTIYF. The CDR3 coding sequence is TGTGCCAGCAGTCCGGTCAGGGTATCAGGAAACACCATATATTTT.

This chain connects TRBV6-8 to TRBJ1-1; tentatively, D is TRBD1 (6 bases). The V and J ends lost 2 bases and 11 bases respectively, with 18 bases between them. The CDR3 loop spans 14 amino acids. Germline-derived CDR1 and CDR2 are MNHGY and SAAAGT. CDR3 bases: TGTGCCAGCAGTTACGGCCAGGGGTATTCTGCCGCTTTCTTT. Its translation: CASSYGQGYSAAFF.

This chain links TRBV11-3 with TRBJ2-2; 13 nucleotides line up with TRBD2. V was clipped by 6 bases and J by 10 bases; unmatched bases: 8. The CDR3 sequence is 15 residues long. Germline lookup yields CDR1 SGHNT and CDR2 YENEEA. This CDR3 is CASSLGLAGVVELFF. As DNA, the CDR3 is TGTGCCAGCAGTCTCGGACTAGCGGGGGTGGTGGAGCTGTTTTTT.

The V gene is TRBV19, the J gene TRBJ1-6; 8 bases fit TRBD1. Germline-derived CDR1 and CDR2 are LNHDA and SQIVND (reference sequence). The CDR3 length is 12 residues. Unmatched junction bases numbered 5, after V lost 6 bases and J lost 13 bases. CDR3 coding DNA: TGTGCCAGTAGCGAGACAGGGGTTCCCCTCCACTTT. Translated, it gives CASSETGVPLHF.

This clone was seen once. This chain joins TRBV5-1 and TRBJ1-5, with D possibly TRBD1 on 6 matching bases. The CDR3 covers 15 residues. Germline-derived CDR1 and CDR2 are SGHRS and YFSETQ. With 0 bases removed from V and 4 bases from J, the gap between germline ends came to 11 bases. CDR3 sequence (DNA): TGCGCCAGCAGCTTGGATGGGGGCCCAAATCAGCCCCAGCATTTT. Translation: CASSLDGGPNQPQHF.

In DNA, the CDR3 is TGTGCCAGCTCACCACGTCAGGGGGCGCAGGCTGAGCAGTTCTTC. Translating it yields CASSPRQGAQAEQFF. The chain joins TRBV18 to TRBJ2-1; TRBD1 matches at 8 bases. The CDR3 extends over 15 amino acids. The V gene end was trimmed by 1 base and the J gene end by 9 bases; junction bases not matched to a gene: 8. The germline V gene has CDR1 KGHSH and CDR2 LQKENI. The entire variable domain, with the rest obtained from reference TRBV18 and TRBJ2-1, is as follows: NAGVMQNPRHLVRRRGQEARLRCSPMKGHSHVYWYRQLPEEGLKFMVYLQKENIIDESGMPKERFSAEFPKEGPSILRIQQVVRGDSAAYFCASSPRQGAQAEQFFGPGTRLTVL.

The rearrangement joins TRBV7-1 to TRBJ1-4; D may be TRBD1 (6 bases). TRBV7-1 counts as an open reading frame of uncertain function. Trimming took 5 bases from V and 3 from J, leaving 10 bases between them. This CDR3 has 14 residues. In DNA, the CDR3 is TGTGCCAGCAGCACTACAGGGTCTAATGAAAAACTGTTTTTT. Translating it yields CASSTTGSNEKLFF.

V and J are TRBV28 and TRBJ1-5; the D is unclear. V was pared by 6 bases and J by 7 bases, with 22 bases between. The CDR3 has 16 amino acids. CDR1 and CDR2 (germline): MDHEN, SYDVKM. The DNA of the CDR3 is TGTGCCAGCAGCCGTAACGTGGCAGGCCGTTGGCAGCCCCAGCATTTT. Its translation: CASSRNVAGRWQPQHF.

The V call is TRBV28, the J call TRBJ2-7; tentatively, D is TRBD1 or TRBD2 (6 bases each). Germline V gene sequence: CDR1 MDHEN, CDR2 SYDVKM. The CDR3 covers 13 residues. Trimming took off 7 bases at V and 6 bases at J, with 16 bases between the two ends. This CDR3 is CASTKGGRSEQYF. CDR3 bases: TGTGCCAGCACGAAAGGGGGGCGGAGCGAGCAGTACTTC.

The chain links TRBV7-8 to TRBJ1-5; 9 bases fit TRBD1. V was clipped by 4 bases and J by 6 bases; unmatched bases: 4. Germline V gives CDR1 SGHVS, CDR2 FQNEAQ. CDR3 length equals 14 residues. DNA for the CDR3: TGTGCCAGCAGCTCGGACAGGGGAAGTCAGCCCCAGCATTTT. It specifies CASSSDRGSQPQHF.

The chain employs TRBV5-1 and TRBJ2-5; 8 nucleotides match TRBD2. This CDR3 contains 15 residues. With 4 bases clipped from V and 3 bases from J, the junction kept 8 bases outside the gene matches. Germline V CDR1 and CDR2: SGHRS, YFSETQ. CDR3 in amino acids: CASSQGLASEETQYF. CDR3 DNA sequence: TGCGCCAGCAGCCAAGGACTAGCTAGCGAAGAGACCCAGTACTTC.

V and J are TRBV19 and TRBJ2-2, with 16 bases aligning to TRBD2. With 4 bases clipped from V and 3 bases from J, the junction kept 8 bases outside the gene matches. CDR3 length equals 19 residues. Germline V gene lookup returns CDR1 LNHDA and CDR2 SQIVND (reference sequence). CDR3 nucleotides: TGTGCCAGTAGTAAACCCGGGACTAGCGGGGGGGTATACACCGGGGAGCTGTTTTTT. Translated, it gives CASSKPGTSGGVYTGELFF. Full variable domain (remainder filled in from reference TRBV19 and TRBJ2-2): DGGITQSPKYLFRKEGQNVTLSCEQNLNHDAMYWYRQDPGQGLRLIYYSQIVNDFQKGDIAEGYSVSREKKESFPLTVTSAQKNPTAFYLCASSKPGTSGGVYTGELFFGEGSRLTVL.

V and J are TRBV11-3 and TRBJ1-1; D not certain. CDR1 is SGHNT, CDR2 YENEEA, per germline. This CDR3 contains 14 residues. V dropped 4 bases and J dropped 3 bases, with 12 bases sitting between them. CDR3 nucleotide sequence: TGTGCCAGCAGCTCCGCCTGGGTAGACACTGAAGCTTTCTTT. This codes for CASSSAWVDTEAFF.

CDR3 DNA sequence: TGTGCCAGCAGTTTAAACCAATATGGCTACACCTTC. Translated: CASSLNQYGYTF. The genes are TRBV28 and TRBJ1-2; no reliable D call. Germline V gene lookup returns CDR1 MDHEN and CDR2 SYDVKM. V was pared by 2 bases and J by 5 bases, with 6 bases between. This CDR3 is 12 amino acids long.

The CDR3 region is CASSQGTPSYNEQFF. The CDR3 DNA follows: TGTGCCAGCTCACAAGGGACACCCTCCTACAATGAGCAGTTCTTC. The V and J genes are TRBV18 and TRBJ2-1, with a possible D match to TRBD1 (6 bases). Germline values: CDR1 KGHSH, CDR2 LQKENI. V was pared by 4 bases and J by 0 bases, with 10 bases between. CDR3 length: 15 amino acids.

This clone was observed a handful of times. This rearrangement joins TRBV11-3 to TRBJ1-6; the D gene is possibly TRBD1 (5 bases). The CDR3 loop spans 14 amino acids. V lost 4 bases, J lost 15 bases, and 19 bases lay in between. In germline, CDR1 is SGHNT, CDR2 YENEEA. This chain's CDR3 is CASSSTRQPRYLHF. CDR3 coding DNA: TGTGCCAGCAGCTCCACCCGACAGCCGCGGTACCTCCACTTT.

The genes are TRBV18 and TRBJ2-5; D might be TRBD1 or TRBD2, each matching 5 bases. V was pared by 2 bases and J by 5 bases, with 9 bases between. Looked up from germline, CDR1 is KGHSH and CDR2 is LQKENI. The CDR3 consists of 13 residues. CDR3 sequence (DNA): TGTGCCAGCTCACCAGGGACGGGGGAGACCCAGTACTTC. It translates to CASSPGTGETQYF.

The chain couples TRBV10-1 to TRBJ2-7; 9 nucleotides align to TRBD2. CDR3 length equals 17 residues. Germline V gene data show CDR1 as WNHNN and CDR2 as SYGVQD (reference sequence). The J segment lost 6 bases and the V segment lost 2 bases, leaving 14 bases of the junction unmatched. This CDR3 reads CASSEKTGREGLVEQYF. The CDR3 nucleotides are TGCGCCAGCAGTGAGAAGACAGGGCGGGAGGGCCTCGTCGAGCAGTACTTC.

The J gene is TRBJ1-6, the V gene TRBV11-3, with 9 bases lining up with TRBD1. This CDR3 has 15 amino acids. In germline, CDR1 is SGHNT, CDR2 YENEEA. Trimming cost V 5 bases and J 10 bases; bases outside gene matches: 9. CDR3 sequence: CASSTLTGTGSPLHF. The CDR3 DNA is TGTGCCAGCAGCACCCTGACAGGGACAGGGTCACCCCTCCACTTT.

This chain links TRBV19 with TRBJ2-5; no clear D. CDR3 length equals 14 residues. Between the trimmed V and J ends, which lost 4 bases and 2 bases, there was a span of 11 bases. Germline V lookup: CDR1 LNHDA, CDR2 SQIVND (reference sequence). As DNA, the CDR3 is TGTGCCAGTAGTAAGGGAAACTCACAAGAGACCCAGTACTTC. It encodes CASSKGNSQETQYF.

The V gene is TRBV25-1, the J gene TRBJ2-1; TRBD2 matches at 12 bases. The V and J ends lost 3 bases and 3 bases, in that order; junction bases with no gene match: 3. Germline V gene sequence: CDR1 MGHDK, CDR2 SYGVNS. The CDR3 sequence is 16 residues long. The CDR3 nucleotides read TGTGCCAGCAGTGATAGGACTAGCGGGAACTACAATGAGCAGTTCTTC. Amino acids: CASSDRTSGNYNEQFF.

The chain carries TRBV5-1 and TRBJ1-4, with D unclear. The CDR3 sequence is 14 residues long. From germline, CDR1 is SGHRS and CDR2 YFSETQ. The V end was cut by 0 bases, the J end by 6 bases, with 9 bases between. CDR3 nucleotides: TGCGCCAGCAGCTTGGATGCTCGGGATGAAAAACTGTTTTTT. It specifies CASSLDARDEKLFF.

The DNA of the CDR3 is TGTGCCAGCAGCCAAGATCGGGGGTGGGGATCCTACGAGCAGTACTTC. This translates into CASSQDRGWGSYEQYF. This chain connects TRBV14 to TRBJ2-7; perhaps TRBD2 as D (6 bases). CDR1 is SGHDN, CDR2 FVKESK, per germline. Trimming cost V 0 bases and J 1 base, with 13 bases left between them. This CDR3 is built from 16 residues.

The chain employs TRBV8-2 and TRBJ2-1; no DNA check was done on the table's D call, TRBD1. TRBV8-2 is a pseudogene segment. This CDR3 contains 17 residues. CDR3 DNA sequence: TGTGCCAGCAGTACGACGTTATCCGGGACAGGGACGGGTGAGCAGTTCTTC. Translated, it gives CASSTTLSGTGTGEQFF.

This chain links TRBV19 with TRBJ2-5, with D tentatively TRBD1 (5 bases). This CDR3 contains 13 residues. Germline CDR1 reads LNHDA; CDR2 reads SQIVND (reference sequence). Deletions cut 3 bases from V and 5 bases from J, with 10 bases between. The CDR3, as DNA: TGTGCCAGTAGTATGCAGGGTTGGGAGACCCAGTACTTC. It is translated as CASSMQGWETQYF.